The rows below give T cell receptor beta chains drawn from one sample of a study of cytomegalovirus exposure and HLA in healthy donors. Clones were read by immunoSEQ multiplex PCR, and TCRdb kept only the in-frame ones, dropping some. Seen here are about 160,000 clones, approximately 78% observed once, and the top ten hold under 1%. Sequenced sample: PBMCs. The receptors originated from a girl aged 2 to 9 in good health and CMV-seropositive. CDR3s include the opening cysteine and the closing phenylalanine or tryptophan. The D gene is left open where the match is weak. For some rows the clone size is stated as once, few or many, or as a class when expanded; others skip it.

>.|TRBJ1-2|.|TRBV15
CATSRAAGTIYGYTF
TGTGCCACCAGCAGAGCGGCGGGCACGATCTATGGCTACACCTTC
>.|TRBJ2-1|.|TRBV7-9
CSSSLGPGRGYNEQFF
TGTTCCAGCAGCTTAGGGCCAGGCAGGGGTTACAATGAGCAGTTCTTC
>TRBD2|TRBJ2-2|.|TRBV28
CACDLAGGNGELFF
TGTGCCTGCGATCTAGCGGGAGGAAACGGGGAGCTGTTTTTT
>.|TRBJ2-4|.|TRBV4-1
CASSQSPLVRLAKNIQYF
TGCGCCAGCAGCCAAAGTCCACTAGTAAGGTTAGCCAAAAACATTCAGTACTTC
>.|TRBJ1-5|.|TRBV2
CASSVQGNQPQHF
TGTGCCAGCAGTGTGCAGGGCAATCAGCCCCAGCATTTT
>TRBD2|TRBJ2-1|.|TRBV19
CASSIRSSGSDEQFF
TGTGCCAGTAGTATTAGGTCTAGCGGGAGCGATGAGCAGTTCTTC
>TRBD2|TRBJ2-3|.|TRBV28
CASSSLRTSEDTQYF
TGTGCCAGCAGTTCCCTCAGGACTAGTGAAGATACGCAGTATTTT
>.|TRBJ1-2|.|TRBV7-9
CASSLMAGGEAF
TGTGCCAGCAGCTTAATGGCCGGGGGGGAGGCCTTC
>TRBD1|TRBJ1-2|.|TRBV7-8
CASSLEAVRQGYFLTDGYTF
TGTGCCAGCAGCTTAGAAGCGGTGAGACAGGGTTATTTTCTTACGGATGGCTACACCTTC
>TRBD2|TRBJ2-3|medium-sized|TRBV6-4
CASSERPGGSTDTQYF
TGTGCCAGCAGTGAGAGGCCGGGAGGGAGCACAGATACGCAGTATTTT
>TRBD1|TRBJ1-6|.|TRBV6-1
CASSVVRDRGSPLHF
TGTGCCAGCAGTGTTGTCCGGGACAGGGGTTCACCCCTCCACTTT
>.|TRBJ1-3|.|TRBV18
CASSPSGGNTIYF
TGTGCCAGCTCACCATCCGGGGGAAACACCATATATTTT
>TRBD1|TRBJ1-4|.|TRBV5-5
CASSLRQGASQHEKLFF
TGTGCCAGCAGCTTGAGGCAGGGGGCCTCCCAGCATGAAAAACTGTTTTTT
>.|TRBJ1-3|few|TRBV7-9
CASSLRGAKDTIYF
TGTGCCAGCAGCTTACGGGGGGCCAAGGACACCATATATTTT
>.|TRBJ2-1|.|TRBV29-1
CSVASAGVYNEQFF
TGCAGCGTTGCGTCAGCGGGCGTTTACAATGAGCAGTTCTTC
>TRBD1|TRBJ2-5|.|TRBV4-2
CASSQTPDRQETQYF
TGTGCCAGCAGCCAAACCCCGGACAGGCAAGAGACCCAGTACTTC
>TRBD2|TRBJ2-2|once|TRBV7-8
CASSLSPSGSFLTGELFF
TGTGCCAGCAGCTTATCCCCTAGCGGGAGTTTTCTTACCGGGGAGCTGTTTTTT
>.|TRBJ2-1|.|TRBV30
CAWSTRDEQFF
TGTGCCTGGAGTACTCGGGATGAGCAGTTCTTC
>.|TRBJ2-2|.|TRBV5-1
CASRPTSTGGELFF
TGCGCCAGCAGACCAACTAGCACTGGCGGGGAGCTGTTTTTT
>.|TRBJ2-7|.|TRBV7-9
CASSTTGITNEQYF
TGTGCCAGCAGCACCACAGGGATAACCAACGAGCAGTACTTC
>.|TRBJ2-5|.|TRBV5-6
CASSFRGLHTETQYF
TGTGCCAGCAGCTTCCGCGGACTACACACGGAGACCCAGTACTTC
>TRBD1|TRBJ1-5|few|TRBV4-1
CASSQGSGTDRSNQPQHF
TGCGCCAGCAGCCAAGGATCCGGGACGGACAGGAGCAATCAGCCCCAGCATTTT